Below, 21 T cell receptor beta chains from the same sample are listed, as sequenced in a study of T-cell reconstitution after alpha-beta-depleted transplantation in children. The TCRbeta library incorporated unique molecular identifiers. TCRdb recomputed calls from the PCR reads with MiXCR, one row per CDR3 protein. The top ten clones hold about 1.1% of a sample with hundreds of thousands of distinct CDR3 sequences, 16% of them seen once. Sequenced material: PBMCs from the stem cell graft donor, taken from the stem cell graft. These receptors came from a human donor who donated a stem cell graft to a child with acute myeloid leukemia.

The sample holds many counts of this clonotype. The V and J genes are TRBV25-1 and TRBJ2-7; D uncertain. This CDR3 is 12 amino acids long. V lost 2 bases, J lost 3 bases, and 5 bases lay in between. Looked up from germline, CDR1 is MGHDK and CDR2 is SYGVNS. In DNA, the CDR3 is TGTGCCAGCAGTGAAGTGGGCTACGAGCAGTACTTC. This gives the protein CASSEVGYEQYF.

This clonotype appeared many times. The chain joins TRBV12-3 or TRBV12-4 to TRBJ1-5; D is uncertain. This CDR3 is built from 12 residues. V gave up 5 bases and J gave up 5 bases, with 7 bases separating them. Written as DNA, the CDR3 is TGTGCCAGCAGTCGCAGTGATCAGCCCCAGCATTTT. Its translation is CASSRSDQPQHF.

V usage is TRBV6-2 or TRBV6-3 and J usage is TRBJ2-2, with TRBD2 identical over 8 bases. Losses at the gene ends were 2 bases for V and 3 bases for J; bases not matched to a gene: 2. Germline V gives CDR1 MNHEY, CDR2 SVGEGT. There are 15 residues in the CDR3. In DNA form, the CDR3 reads TGTGCCAGCAGTTACGGGACTAGTCACACCGGGGAGCTGTTTTTT. It is translated as CASSYGTSHTGELFF.

This chain connects TRBV12-3 or TRBV12-4 to TRBJ2-7, with D possibly being TRBD1 (6 bases). The CDR3 sequence is 15 residues long. V lost 3 bases and J lost 3, with 15 bases in between. The CDR3 nucleotides are TGTGCCAGCAGTTTTTCGTCCGGACAGTTCTACGAGCAGTACTTC. It codes for CASSFSSGQFYEQYF.

This clonotype was counted ten times or more. The chain is built from TRBV5-6 and TRBJ2-3; 8 nucleotides line up with TRBD2. Germline V gene data show CDR1 as SGHDT and CDR2 as YYEEEE. The CDR3 totals 16 residues. With 4 bases clipped from V and 6 bases from J, the junction kept 13 bases outside the gene matches. The CDR3 region is CASSQGTRGAPDTQYF. The CDR3, as DNA: TGTGCCAGCAGCCAAGGAACGCGGGGGGCCCCCGATACGCAGTATTTT. Variable domain in full (rest from reference TRBV5-6 and TRBJ2-3): DAGVTQSPTHLIKTRGQQVTLRCSPKSGHDTVSWYQQALGQGPQFIFQYYEEEERQRGNFPDRFSGHQFPNYSSELNVNALLLGDSALYLCASSQGTRGAPDTQYFGPGTRLTVL.

The chain combines TRBV20-1 with TRBJ1-2; 8 bases map to TRBD1. The CDR3 runs 15 residues. Germline loops: CDR1 DFQATT, CDR2 SNEGSKA (reference sequence). V dropped 2 bases and J dropped 4; count of bases not matched to a gene: 9. The CDR3 DNA sequence: TGCAGTGCTAGAAAACCAGGGGGCCGTTTCTATGGCTACACCTTC. This codes for CSARKPGGRFYGYTF.

This clonotype turned up a few times. The chain is built from TRBV7-9 and TRBJ2-5, with 8 bases aligning to TRBD1. CDR1 and CDR2 (germline): SEHNR, FQNEAQ (reference sequence). This CDR3 contains 16 residues. The V and J ends lost 5 bases and 5 bases, in that order; junction bases with no gene match: 13. As DNA, the CDR3 is TGTGCCAGCAGCACGGGGACAGGTCTGGAGGGGGAGACCCAGTACTTC. It codes for CASSTGTGLEGETQYF.

In its sample, this clonotype was seen a few times. Here the CDR3 DNA reads TGTGCCAGCAGCCGACAGGGGGCCGACACCGGGGAGCTGTTTTTT. Translation gives CASSRQGADTGELFF. This chain connects TRBV5-6 to TRBJ2-2, with 10 nucleotides matching TRBD1. The V segment lost 4 bases and the J segment 3 bases; nucleotides outside the gene matches: 3. Germline CDR1 and CDR2: SGHDT and YYEEEE. CDR3 length equals 15 residues.

This clonotype came up many times. This chain connects TRBV29-1 to TRBJ2-7; tentative D call: TRBD1 (6 bases). CDR1 SQVTM and CDR2 ANQGSEA come from the germline V gene. This CDR3 is 13 amino acids long. With 6 bases removed from V and 6 bases from J, the gap between germline ends came to 18 bases. CDR3 coding DNA: TGCAGCGTGGAGAAGACAGGAGGATCCGAGCAGTACTTC. Protein product: CSVEKTGGSEQYF.

The sample holds many counts of this clonotype. This chain connects TRBV5-5 to TRBJ1-1, with D unclear. The germline V gene has CDR1 SGHKS and CDR2 YYEKEE (reference sequence). The V and J ends lost 1 base and 4 bases respectively, with 8 bases between them. The length of the CDR3 is 13 residues. The CDR3 spells CASSLWTGTEAFF. The CDR3 DNA sequence: TGTGCCAGCAGCTTGTGGACCGGCACTGAAGCTTTCTTT.

This clonotype has just a few counts. V and J are TRBV12-3 or TRBV12-4 and TRBJ2-3; 11 bases align to TRBD2. The CDR3 runs to 16 residues. After removal of 4 bases from V and 0 bases from J, the junction contained 3 bases not matched to a gene. The CDR3 nucleotides are TGTGCCAGCAGTTGGGCTAGCGGGGGGAGCACAGATACGCAGTATTTT. Encoded protein: CASSWASGGSTDTQYF.

The rearrangement links TRBV28 to TRBJ2-7, with 11 bases lining up with TRBD1. This CDR3 is built from 15 residues. V was pared by 5 bases and J by 1 base, with 4 bases of the junction left unmatched. Looked up from germline, CDR1 is MDHEN and CDR2 is SYDVKM. The CDR3 loop reads CASSGGTGGSYEQYV. The CDR3 DNA is TGTGCCAGCAGTGGCGGGACAGGGGGTTCCTACGAGCAGTACGTC.

This clonotype was seen a few times. The chain has TRBV4-3 and TRBJ2-1, with D unclear. The germline V gene encodes CDR1 LGHNA and CDR2 YSLEER. V lost 0 bases and J 5 bases, leaving 11 bases between the germline ends. CDR3 length equals 15 residues. The CDR3 region has the DNA TGCGCCAGCAGCCAAGAACATCTGCTCGACAATGAGCAGTTCTTC. Residues: CASSQEHLLDNEQFF.

This chain connects TRBV27 to TRBJ1-2; 11 bases match TRBD1. V was clipped by 2 bases and J by 10 bases; unmatched bases: 3. The CDR3 consists of 13 residues. The germline gives CDR1 MNHEY, CDR2 SMNVEV (reference sequence). Here the CDR3 reads CASSLGTGGPYTF. The DNA for the CDR3 is TGTGCCAGCAGTTTAGGGACAGGGGGGCCCTACACCTTC.

This clonotype was seen ten or more times. The chain links TRBV7-2 to TRBJ2-7, with D perhaps TRBD1 (6 bases). Trimming left V 5 bases short and J 5 bases short, with 22 bases between. The CDR3 length is 16 residues. Germline V gene sequence: CDR1 SGHTA, CDR2 FQGNSA. The CDR3 region is CASSPSAGIRGDEQYF. The CDR3 nucleotides read TGTGCCAGCAGCCCCTCGGCAGGCATCAGGGGCGACGAGCAGTACTTC.

This clonotype turned up a few times. The rearrangement links TRBV4-3 to TRBJ2-3; 7 nucleotides align to TRBD1. Germline lookup yields CDR1 LGHNA and CDR2 YSLEER. The CDR3 extends over 18 amino acids. J lost 2 bases, V lost 0 bases, and 11 bases had no gene match. CDR3 amino acids: CASSQDGPRTGATDTQYF. The CDR3 nucleotides read TGCGCCAGCAGCCAAGATGGTCCTCGTACAGGGGCCACAGATACGCAGTATTTT.

This clonotype was counted ten times or more. The chain is built from TRBV29-1 and TRBJ1-6; D perhaps matches TRBD1 (6 bases). The CDR3 has 13 amino acids. Germline V lookup: CDR1 SQVTM, CDR2 ANQGSEA. The germline V and J ends were trimmed by 5 bases and 7 bases, with 12 bases remaining between them. This CDR3 is CSVQQGPNSPLHF. CDR3 coding DNA: TGCAGCGTTCAACAGGGTCCGAATTCACCCCTCCACTTT.

This rearrangement joins TRBV29-1 to TRBJ2-5; 7 bases match TRBD1. Germline lookup yields CDR1 SQVTM and CDR2 ANQGSEA. The V gene end was trimmed by 3 bases and the J gene end by 5 bases; junction bases not matched to a gene: 6. The CDR3 extends over 13 amino acids. CDR3 amino acids: CSVERGRWETQYF. CDR3 DNA sequence: TGCAGCGTTGAGAGGGGGCGGTGGGAGACCCAGTACTTC.

This sequence joins TRBV7-9 and TRBJ1-4, with TRBD1 identical over 7 bases. CDR3 size: 15 residues. The germline CDR1 and CDR2 sequences are SEHNR and FQNEAQ (reference sequence). The V segment lost 4 bases and the J segment 5 bases; nucleotides outside the gene matches: 7. Here the CDR3 DNA reads TGTGCCAGCAGCTCGAGGACAGGAGAGAATGAAAAACTGTTTTTT. This sequence encodes CASSSRTGENEKLFF.

As regards this clonotype: Germline is not matched at one junction end, which may reflect a read error. The chain carries TRBV27 and TRBJ2-6, with D maybe TRBD1 (5 bases). The CDR3 spans 16 residues. Germline V lookup: CDR1 MNHEY, CDR2 SMNVEV (reference sequence). CDR3 DNA sequence: TGTGCCAGCAGTCCCATCCGGATCTCTGGGGCCAATGTCCTGACTTTC. It encodes CASSPIRISGANVLTF.

The sample holds a few counts of this clonotype. The J gene is TRBJ2-2, the V gene TRBV15, with 13 bases fitting TRBD2. From germline, CDR1 is LNHNV and CDR2 YYDKDF (reference sequence). The trim removed 0 bases at V and 3 bases at J, leaving 1 base unmatched. This CDR3 is built from 17 residues. The CDR3 coding sequence is TGTGCCACCAGCAGAGAGGGGACTAGCGGGGACACCGGGGAGCTGTTTTTT. Protein sequence: CATSREGTSGDTGELFF.